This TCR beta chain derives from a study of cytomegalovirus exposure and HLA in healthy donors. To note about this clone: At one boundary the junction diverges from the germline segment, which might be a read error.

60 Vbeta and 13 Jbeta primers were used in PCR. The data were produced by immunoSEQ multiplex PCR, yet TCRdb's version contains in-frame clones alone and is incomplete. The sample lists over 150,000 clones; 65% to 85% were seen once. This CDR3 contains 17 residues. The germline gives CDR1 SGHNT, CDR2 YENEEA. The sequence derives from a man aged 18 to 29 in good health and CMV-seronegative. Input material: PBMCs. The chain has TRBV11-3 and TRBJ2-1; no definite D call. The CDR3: CASSLDPVPPSDNEQFF. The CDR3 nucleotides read TGTGCCAGCAGCTTAGATCCGGTACCCCCCTCCGACAATGAGCAGTTCTTC.